The 16 T cell receptor beta chains below all came from one sample that was sequenced in a study of Graves' ophthalmopathy and Graves' hyperthyroidism. Transcripts of RNA were the source for amplifying TCR beta CDR3 regions. Investigators did first-round RT-PCR with HTBI primers, then second-round multiplex PCR. One entry per CDR3 protein results from TCRdb running MiXCR on the multiplex PCR reads. The profile shows some 1.1 million distinct CDR3 sequences, roughly 35% of them singletons. Sequencing was done on a sample of peripheral blood or thyroid tissue (not recorded which). These receptors all stem from an adult man with Graves' hyperthyroidism.

In its sample, this clonotype was seen many times. The V call is TRBV15, the J call TRBJ1-5, with D tentatively TRBD1 (6 bases). Per germline, CDR1 LNHNV and CDR2 YYDKDF (reference sequence). V lost 2 bases and J lost 4, with 9 bases in between. The CDR3 is 14 amino acids. The CDR3 protein is CATSRPDSNQPQHF. The CDR3 DNA reads TGTGCCACCAGCAGACCGGACAGTAATCAGCCCCAGCATTTT.

The chain uses TRBV19 and TRBJ1-3, with no clear D. V lost 5 bases, J lost 0 bases, and 17 bases lay in between. Germline V lookup: CDR1 LNHDA, CDR2 SQIVND (reference sequence). This CDR3 spans 17 amino acids. The CDR3 reads CASSALRGAISGNTIYF. The CDR3 DNA is TGTGCCAGTAGTGCCCTGCGGGGAGCAATCTCTGGAAACACCATATATTTT. The full variable domain, rest sourced from reference TRBV19 and TRBJ1-3, is DGGITQSPKYLFRKEGQNVTLSCEQNLNHDAMYWYRQDPGQGLRLIYYSQIVNDFQKGDIAEGYSVSREKKESFPLTVTSAQKNPTAFYLCASSALRGAISGNTIYFGEGSWLTVV.

As for this clonotype: This clone may be a read error of a much larger clone one base away. The conserved phenylalanine or tryptophan is not found at the CDR3 terminus, so this likely reflects a read error. The chain uses TRBV20-1 and TRBJ1-2; the match to TRBD1 covers 7 bases. With V trimmed by 0 bases and J by 8 bases, 9 bases remained unmatched. This CDR3 is built from 14 residues. CDR1 and CDR2 (germline): DFQATT, SNEGSKA (reference sequence). The CDR3 here is CSARDLEGALGYTV. CDR3 DNA sequence: TGCAGTGCTAGAGATTTAGAGGGGGCGTTAGGCTACACCGTC.

The table lists this clonotype with many counts. V and J are TRBV7-2 and TRBJ2-7; maybe TRBD2 (5 bases). CDR1 SGHTA and CDR2 FQGNSA come from the germline V gene. V gave up 5 bases and J gave up 1 base, with 18 bases separating them. The CDR3 spans 16 residues. The CDR3 coding sequence is TGTGCCAGCAGCCTCCGGGGTGCTACGGGGTCCTACGAGCAGTACTTC. It codes for CASSLRGATGSYEQYF.

A note on this clonotype: The junction departs from germline at one end; a sequencing error may be responsible. The chain uses TRBV15 and TRBJ1-2, with 9 positions matching TRBD1. This CDR3 has 13 residues. Germline lookup yields CDR1 LNHNV and CDR2 YYDKDF (reference sequence). CDR3 sequence: CATSRLPGQGFSF. The DNA for the CDR3 is TGTGCCACCAGCAGACTACCGGGACAGGGCTTCTCCTTC.

This clonotype has a handful of counts. The chain recombines TRBV28 with TRBJ1-6; unclear D gene. This CDR3 is built from 14 residues. V lost 10 bases and J lost 1, with 11 bases in between. Germline V CDR1 and CDR2: MDHEN, SYDVKM. The CDR3 loop reads CAIHGPSYNSPLHF. DNA of the CDR3: TGTGCCATCCACGGCCCGTCCTATAATTCACCCCTCCACTTT.

The sample holds one count of this clonotype. The chain employs TRBV2 and TRBJ1-1, with 9 bases that match TRBD1. Germline assignment: CDR1 SNHLY and CDR2 FYNNEI. CDR3 length: 14 residues. J gave up 2 bases and V 6 bases, and 4 bases lay outside the gene matches. The CDR3 here is CASRADRGNTEAFF. The CDR3 DNA follows: TGTGCCAGCAGGGCGGACAGGGGAAACACTGAAGCTTTCTTT. Complete variable domain (other parts from reference TRBV2 and TRBJ1-1): EPEVTQTPSHQVTQMGQEVILRCVPISNHLYFYWYRQILGQKVEFLVSFYNNEISEKSEIFDDQFSVERPDGSNFTLKIRSTKLEDSAMYFCASRADRGNTEAFFGQGTRLTVV.

V gene TRBV7-2 combines with J gene TRBJ1-4; no reliable D call. V was clipped by 7 bases and J by 7 bases, with 13 bases between them. The CDR3 runs to 13 residues. Germline values: CDR1 SGHTA, CDR2 FQGNSA. In nucleotides, the CDR3 is TGTGCCAGCAACCAGGTTTGGGTTGAAAAACTGTTTTTT. The encoded protein is CASNQVWVEKLFF.

Note on this clonotype: This may come from a read error, since a much larger clone is one base off. The CDR3 is CVSSFGTGTGVETQYF. In DNA, the CDR3 is TGTGTCAGCAGCTTCGGAACCGGGACAGGGGTAGAGACCCAGTACTTC. This chain links TRBV7-6 with TRBJ2-5; 10 bases fit TRBD1. This CDR3 region has 16 residues. Germline V gives CDR1 SGHVS, CDR2 FNYEAQ.

J is TRBJ2-7 and V is TRBV7-9; TRBD1 agrees at 8 bases. The CDR3 is made up of 16 amino acids. V shed 6 bases, J shed 3 bases, and the junction held 13 bases outside the gene matches. Germline CDR1 SEHNR, CDR2 FQNEAQ (reference sequence). The CDR3 sequence is CASRELGQGGHYEQYF. The DNA of the CDR3 is TGTGCCAGCAGGGAACTCGGACAGGGTGGCCACTACGAGCAGTACTTC.

For this clonotype: A much bigger clone sits one base away, suggesting this may be a read error. V usage is TRBV6-5 and J usage is TRBJ1-5; D is possibly TRBD1 (6 bases). Germline CDR1 and CDR2: MNHEY and SVGAGI. This CDR3 contains 14 residues. V was clipped by 8 bases and J by 6 bases, with 17 bases between them. The CDR3 DNA reads TGTGCCAGCGGCCGGGACATGGAGGCTCAGCCCCAGCATTTT. Encoded protein: CASGRDMEAQPQHF.

CDR3 sequence (DNA): TGTGCCAGCACCCCTTCGGGCAGTCGGAATGAAAAACTGTTTTTT. Its protein is CASTPSGSRNEKLFF. The chain links TRBV7-8 to TRBJ1-4; the D is unclear. V was clipped by 7 bases and J by 5 bases, with 17 bases between them. The CDR3 has 15 amino acids. Germline values: CDR1 SGHVS, CDR2 FQNEAQ. Variable domain in full (rest from reference TRBV7-8 and TRBJ1-4): GAGVSQSPRYKVAKRGQDVALRCDPISGHVSLFWYQQALGQGPEFLTYFQNEAQLDKSGLPSDRFFAERPEGSVSTLKIQRTQQEDSAVYLCASTPSGSRNEKLFFGSGTQLSVL.

There are many counts of this clonotype. The chain combines TRBV5-6 with TRBJ1-1, with D possibly matching TRBD1 (5 bases). Germline V gene lookup returns CDR1 SGHDT and CDR2 YYEEEE. CDR3 size: 12 residues. Trimming pared 4 bases from V and 5 bases from J, leaving 9 bases between. The CDR3 sequence: CASSRGETEAFF. As DNA, the CDR3 is TGTGCCAGCAGCCGGGGGGAGACTGAAGCTTTCTTT.

The V and J genes are TRBV2 and TRBJ2-5; 8 nucleotides line up with TRBD2. V shed 6 bases, J shed 5 bases, and the junction held 8 bases outside the gene matches. Per the germline V gene, CDR1 is SNHLY and CDR2 is FYNNEI. The CDR3 contains 14 residues. CDR3 coding DNA: TGTGCCAGCAGCGACTTAGCGGGACTCGAGACCCAGTACTTC. It encodes CASSDLAGLETQYF.

This clonotype has a count of ten or more. V and J are TRBV7-9 and TRBJ1-1, with 9 bases identical to TRBD1. There are 16 residues in the CDR3. CDR1 is SEHNR and CDR2 is FQNEAQ in the germline V gene (reference sequence). The trim removed 7 bases at V and 4 bases at J, leaving 13 bases unmatched. The CDR3 coding sequence is TGTGCCAGCACCCAAGAACGTGGACAGGGGCTCACTGAAGCTTTCTTT. This translates into CASTQERGQGLTEAFF. Full variable domain (missing parts from reference TRBV7-9 and TRBJ1-1): DTGVSQNPRHKITKRGQNVTFRCDPISEHNRLYWYRQTLGQGPEFLTYFQNEAQLEKSRLLSDRFSAERPKGSFSTLEIQRTEQGDSAMYLCASTQERGQGLTEAFFGQGTRLTVV.

Notes on this clonotype: This likely comes from a read error, as the CDR3 has no conserved phenylalanine or tryptophan at its end. No DNA is shown, since the ends of the CDR3 on it are uncertain; the CDR3 is the one TCRdb lists. The rearrangement uses TRBV4-2 and TRBJ2-5; the table gives TRBD2 as D, unverified against the DNA. With termini counted, the CDR3 has 12 amino acids. The V gene's germline CDR1 is LGHNA and CDR2 YNFKEQ. The CDR3: CASSQDWKGANT.